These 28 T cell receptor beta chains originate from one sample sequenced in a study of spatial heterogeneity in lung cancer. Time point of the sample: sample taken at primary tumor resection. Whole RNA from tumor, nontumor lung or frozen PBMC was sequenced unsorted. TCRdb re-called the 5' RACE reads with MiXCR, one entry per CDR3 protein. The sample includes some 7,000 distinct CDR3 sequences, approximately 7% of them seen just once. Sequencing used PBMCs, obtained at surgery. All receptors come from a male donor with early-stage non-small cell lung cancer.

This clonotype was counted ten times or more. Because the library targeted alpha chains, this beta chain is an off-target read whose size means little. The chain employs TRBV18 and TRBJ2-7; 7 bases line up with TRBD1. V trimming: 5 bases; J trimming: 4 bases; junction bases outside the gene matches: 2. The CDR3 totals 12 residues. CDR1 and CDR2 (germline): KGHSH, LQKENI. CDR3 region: CASSVTGYEQYF. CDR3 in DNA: TGTGCCAGCTCAGTGACAGGGTACGAGCAGTACTTC.

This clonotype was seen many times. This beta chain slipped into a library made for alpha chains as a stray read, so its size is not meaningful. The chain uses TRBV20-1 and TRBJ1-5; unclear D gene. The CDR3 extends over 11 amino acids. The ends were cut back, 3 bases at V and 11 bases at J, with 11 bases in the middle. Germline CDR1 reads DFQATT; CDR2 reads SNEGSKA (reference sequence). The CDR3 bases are TGCAGTGCTAGTTTGCGTCAAGCCCAGCATTTT. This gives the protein CSASLRQAQHF.

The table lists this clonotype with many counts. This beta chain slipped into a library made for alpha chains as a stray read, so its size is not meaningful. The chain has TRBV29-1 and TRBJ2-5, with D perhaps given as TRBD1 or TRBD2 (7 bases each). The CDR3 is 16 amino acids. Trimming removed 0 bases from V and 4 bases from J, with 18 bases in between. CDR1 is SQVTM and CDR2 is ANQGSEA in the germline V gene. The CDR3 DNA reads TGCAGCGTTGAAGATGGCGAGGGGAGGGGGCCAGAGACCCAGTACTTC. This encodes CSVEDGEGRGPETQYF. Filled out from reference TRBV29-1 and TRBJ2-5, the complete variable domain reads SAVISQKPSRDICQRGTSLTIQCQVDSQVTMMFWYRQQPGQSLTLIATANQGSEATYESGFVIDKFPISRPNLTFSTLTVSNMSPEDSSIYLCSVEDGEGRGPETQYFGPGTRLLVL.

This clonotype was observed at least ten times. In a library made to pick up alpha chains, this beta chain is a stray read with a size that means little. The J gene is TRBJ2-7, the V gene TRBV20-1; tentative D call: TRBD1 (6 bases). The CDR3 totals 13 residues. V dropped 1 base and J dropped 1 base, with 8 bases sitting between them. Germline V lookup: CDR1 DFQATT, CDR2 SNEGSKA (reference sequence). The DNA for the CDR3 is TGCAGTGCTAGAGGGGGGCCTTCCTACGAGCAGTACTTC. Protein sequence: CSARGGPSYEQYF.

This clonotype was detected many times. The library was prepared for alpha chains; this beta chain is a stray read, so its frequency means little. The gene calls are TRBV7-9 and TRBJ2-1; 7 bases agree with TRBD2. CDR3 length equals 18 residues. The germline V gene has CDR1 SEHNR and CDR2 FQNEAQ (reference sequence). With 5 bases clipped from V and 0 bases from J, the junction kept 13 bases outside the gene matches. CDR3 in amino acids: CASSPRPLAVSSYNEQFF. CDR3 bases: TGTGCCAGCAGCCCGAGACCCCTAGCGGTGAGCTCCTACAATGAGCAGTTCTTC.

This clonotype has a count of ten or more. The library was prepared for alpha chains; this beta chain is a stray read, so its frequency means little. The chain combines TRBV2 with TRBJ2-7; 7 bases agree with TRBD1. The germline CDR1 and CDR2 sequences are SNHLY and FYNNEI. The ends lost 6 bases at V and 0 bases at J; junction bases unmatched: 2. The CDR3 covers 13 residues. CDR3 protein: CASRRGPSYEQYF. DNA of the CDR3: TGTGCCAGCAGAAGGGGGCCCTCCTACGAGCAGTACTTC.

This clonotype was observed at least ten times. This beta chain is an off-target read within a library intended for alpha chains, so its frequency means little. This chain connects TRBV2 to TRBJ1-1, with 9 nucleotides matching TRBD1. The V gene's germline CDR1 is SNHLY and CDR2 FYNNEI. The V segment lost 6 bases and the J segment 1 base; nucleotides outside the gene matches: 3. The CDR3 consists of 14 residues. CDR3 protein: CASSSDRGNTEAFF. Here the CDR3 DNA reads TGTGCCAGCAGCTCGGACAGGGGGAACACTGAAGCTTTCTTT.

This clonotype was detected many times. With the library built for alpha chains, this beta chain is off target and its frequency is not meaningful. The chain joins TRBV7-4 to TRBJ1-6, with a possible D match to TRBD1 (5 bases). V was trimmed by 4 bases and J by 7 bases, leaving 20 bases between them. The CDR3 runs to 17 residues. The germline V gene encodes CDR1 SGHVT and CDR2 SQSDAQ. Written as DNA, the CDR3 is TGTGCCAGCAGCTCTATCCCCGGACACGCGTTGAATTCACCCCTCCACTTT. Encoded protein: CASSSIPGHALNSPLHF.

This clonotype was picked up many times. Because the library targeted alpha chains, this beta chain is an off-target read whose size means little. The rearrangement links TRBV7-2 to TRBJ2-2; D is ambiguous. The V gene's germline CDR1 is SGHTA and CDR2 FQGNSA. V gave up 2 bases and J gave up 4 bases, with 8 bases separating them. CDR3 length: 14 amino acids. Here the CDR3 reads CASSLTVPTGELFF. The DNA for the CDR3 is TGTGCCAGCAGCTTAACCGTTCCCACCGGGGAGCTGTTTTTT.

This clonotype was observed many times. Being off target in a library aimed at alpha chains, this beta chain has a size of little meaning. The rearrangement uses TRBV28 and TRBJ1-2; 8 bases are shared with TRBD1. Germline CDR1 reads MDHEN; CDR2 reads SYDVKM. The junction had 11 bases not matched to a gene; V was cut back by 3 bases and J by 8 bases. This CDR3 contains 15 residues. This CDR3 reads CASSFLGQGVLGYTF. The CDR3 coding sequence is TGTGCCAGCAGTTTCCTCGGACAGGGAGTATTGGGCTACACCTTC.

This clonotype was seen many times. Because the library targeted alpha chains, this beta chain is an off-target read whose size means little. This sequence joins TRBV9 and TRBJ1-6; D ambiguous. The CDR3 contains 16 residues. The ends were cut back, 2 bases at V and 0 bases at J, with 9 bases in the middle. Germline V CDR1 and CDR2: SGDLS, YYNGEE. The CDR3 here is CASSVGGSSYNSPLHF. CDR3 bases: TGTGCCAGCAGCGTGGGCGGAAGCTCCTATAATTCACCCCTCCACTTT.

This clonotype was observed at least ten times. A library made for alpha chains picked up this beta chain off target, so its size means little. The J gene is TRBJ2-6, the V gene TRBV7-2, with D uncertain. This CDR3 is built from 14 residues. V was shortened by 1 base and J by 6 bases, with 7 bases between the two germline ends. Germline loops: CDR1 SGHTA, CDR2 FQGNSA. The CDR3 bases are TGTGCCAGCAGCTTAGATAACCAGGCCAACGTCCTGACTTTC. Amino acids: CASSLDNQANVLTF.

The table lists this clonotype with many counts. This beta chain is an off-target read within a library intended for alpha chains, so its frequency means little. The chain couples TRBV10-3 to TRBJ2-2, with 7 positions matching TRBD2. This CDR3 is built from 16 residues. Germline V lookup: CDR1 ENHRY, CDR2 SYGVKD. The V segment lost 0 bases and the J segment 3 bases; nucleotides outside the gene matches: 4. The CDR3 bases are TGTGCCATCAGTGAGTCCGGGGGGACGGACACCGGGGAGCTGTTTTTT. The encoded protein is CAISESGGTDTGELFF.

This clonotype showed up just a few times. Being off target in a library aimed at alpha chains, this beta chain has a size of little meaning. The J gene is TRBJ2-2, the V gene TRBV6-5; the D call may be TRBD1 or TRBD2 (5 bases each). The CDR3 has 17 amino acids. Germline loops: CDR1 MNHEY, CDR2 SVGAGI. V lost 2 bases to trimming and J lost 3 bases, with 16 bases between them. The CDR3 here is CASSYIWRGADTGELFF. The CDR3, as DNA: TGTGCCAGCAGTTACATCTGGCGAGGGGCGGACACCGGGGAGCTGTTTTTT.

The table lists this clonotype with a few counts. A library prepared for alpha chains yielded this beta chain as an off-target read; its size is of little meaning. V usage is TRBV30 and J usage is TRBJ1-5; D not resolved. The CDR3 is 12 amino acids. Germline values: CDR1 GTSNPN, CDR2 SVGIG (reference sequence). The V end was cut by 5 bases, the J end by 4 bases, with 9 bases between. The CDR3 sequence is CAWGSPNQPQHF. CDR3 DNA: TGTGCCTGGGGATCCCCAAATCAGCCCCAGCATTTT.

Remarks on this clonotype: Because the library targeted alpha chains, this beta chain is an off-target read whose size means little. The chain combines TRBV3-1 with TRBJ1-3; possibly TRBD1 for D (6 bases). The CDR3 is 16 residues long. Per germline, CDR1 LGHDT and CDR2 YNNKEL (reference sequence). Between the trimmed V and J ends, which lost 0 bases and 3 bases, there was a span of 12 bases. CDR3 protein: CASSQESIGGGNTIYF. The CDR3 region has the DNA TGTGCCAGCAGCCAAGAATCCATAGGGGGTGGAAACACCATATATTTT. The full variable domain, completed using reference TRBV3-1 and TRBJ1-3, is DTAVSQTPKYLVTQMGNDKSIKCEQNLGHDTMYWYKQDSKKFLKIMFSYNNKELIINETVPNRFSPKSPDKAHLNLHINSLELGDSAVYFCASSQESIGGGNTIYFGEGSWLTVV.

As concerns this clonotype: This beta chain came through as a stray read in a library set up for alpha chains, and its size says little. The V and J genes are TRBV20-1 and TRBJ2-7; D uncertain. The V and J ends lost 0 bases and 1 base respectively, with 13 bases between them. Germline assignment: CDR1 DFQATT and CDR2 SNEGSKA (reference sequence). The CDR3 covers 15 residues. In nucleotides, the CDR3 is TGCAGTGCTAGAGACCCATGGATAGGTTCCTACGAGCAGTACTTC. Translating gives CSARDPWIGSYEQYF.

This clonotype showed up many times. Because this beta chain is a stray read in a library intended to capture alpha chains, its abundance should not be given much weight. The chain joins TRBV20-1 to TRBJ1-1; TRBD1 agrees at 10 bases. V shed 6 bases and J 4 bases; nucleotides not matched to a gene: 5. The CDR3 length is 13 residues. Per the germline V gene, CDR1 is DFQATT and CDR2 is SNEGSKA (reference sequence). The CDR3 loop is CSARRDRGTEAFF. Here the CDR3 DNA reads TGCAGTGCCCGTAGGGACAGGGGCACTGAAGCTTTCTTT.

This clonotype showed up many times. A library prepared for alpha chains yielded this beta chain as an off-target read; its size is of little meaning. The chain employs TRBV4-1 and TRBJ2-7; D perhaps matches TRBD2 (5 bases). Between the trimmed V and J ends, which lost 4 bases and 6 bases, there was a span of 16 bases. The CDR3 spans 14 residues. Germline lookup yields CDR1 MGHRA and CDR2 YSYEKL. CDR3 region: CASSPRRGRGEQYV. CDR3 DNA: TGCGCCAGCAGCCCCCGGAGAGGGCGCGGCGAGCAGTACGTC.

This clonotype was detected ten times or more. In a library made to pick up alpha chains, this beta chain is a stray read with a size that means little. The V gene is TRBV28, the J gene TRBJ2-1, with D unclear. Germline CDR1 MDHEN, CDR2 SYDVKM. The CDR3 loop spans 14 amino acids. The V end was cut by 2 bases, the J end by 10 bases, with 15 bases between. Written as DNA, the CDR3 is TGTGCCAGCAGTTTAATCAGCTCCTTGGGCGAGCAGTTCTTC. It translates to CASSLISSLGEQFF.

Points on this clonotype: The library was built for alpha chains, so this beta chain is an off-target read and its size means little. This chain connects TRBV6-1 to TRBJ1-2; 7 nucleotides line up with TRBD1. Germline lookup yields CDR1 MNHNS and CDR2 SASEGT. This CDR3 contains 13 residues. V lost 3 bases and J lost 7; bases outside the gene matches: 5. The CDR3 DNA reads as TGTGCCAGCAGTGACCTCGGGACAGCTGGCTACACCTTC. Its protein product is CASSDLGTAGYTF.

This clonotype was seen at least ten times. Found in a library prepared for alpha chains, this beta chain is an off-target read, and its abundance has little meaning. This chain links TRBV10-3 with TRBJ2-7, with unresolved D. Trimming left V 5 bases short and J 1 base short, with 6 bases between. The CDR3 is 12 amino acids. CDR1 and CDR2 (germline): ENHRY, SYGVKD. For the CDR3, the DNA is TGTGCCATCAGTCCTTCATCCTACGAGCAGTACGTC. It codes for CAISPSSYEQYV.

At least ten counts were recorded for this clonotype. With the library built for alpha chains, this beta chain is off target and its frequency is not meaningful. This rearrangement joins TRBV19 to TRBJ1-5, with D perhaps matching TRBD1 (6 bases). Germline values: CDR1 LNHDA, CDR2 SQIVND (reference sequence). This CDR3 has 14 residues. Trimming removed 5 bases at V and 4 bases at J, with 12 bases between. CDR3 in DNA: TGTGCCAGTAGTCTCGGGACATCTAATCAGCCCCAGCATTTT. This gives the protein CASSLGTSNQPQHF.

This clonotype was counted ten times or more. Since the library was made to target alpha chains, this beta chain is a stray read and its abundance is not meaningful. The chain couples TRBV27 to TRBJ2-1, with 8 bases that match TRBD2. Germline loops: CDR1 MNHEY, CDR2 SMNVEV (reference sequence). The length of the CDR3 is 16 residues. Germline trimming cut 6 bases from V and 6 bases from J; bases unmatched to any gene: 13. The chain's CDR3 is CASSRRGSGGFNEQFF. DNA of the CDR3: TGTGCCAGCAGCCGCCGGGGGAGCGGGGGATTCAATGAGCAGTTCTTC.

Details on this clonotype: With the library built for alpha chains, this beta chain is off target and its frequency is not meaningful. This CDR3 is CASSPNYLGETQYF. DNA of the CDR3: TGTGCCAGCAGCCCCAACTACCTGGGGGAGACCCAGTACTTC. This rearrangement joins TRBV11-2 to TRBJ2-5; D unresolved. This CDR3 region has 14 residues. Germline assignment: CDR1 SGHAT and CDR2 FQNNGV. The ends were cut back, 5 bases at V and 5 bases at J, with 15 bases in the middle.

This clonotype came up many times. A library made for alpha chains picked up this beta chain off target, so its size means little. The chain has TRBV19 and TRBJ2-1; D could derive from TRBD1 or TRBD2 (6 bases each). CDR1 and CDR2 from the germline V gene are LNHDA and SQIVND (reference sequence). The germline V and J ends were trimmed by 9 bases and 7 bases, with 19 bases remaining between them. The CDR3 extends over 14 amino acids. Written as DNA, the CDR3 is TGTGCCAGCAACAGAGGCGGAGGGGGTAATGAGCAGTTCTTC. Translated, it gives CASNRGGGGNEQFF. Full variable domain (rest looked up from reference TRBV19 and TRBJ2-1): DGGITQSPKYLFRKEGQNVTLSCEQNLNHDAMYWYRQDPGQGLRLIYYSQIVNDFQKGDIAEGYSVSREKKESFPLTVTSAQKNPTAFYLCASNRGGGGNEQFFGPGTRLTVL.

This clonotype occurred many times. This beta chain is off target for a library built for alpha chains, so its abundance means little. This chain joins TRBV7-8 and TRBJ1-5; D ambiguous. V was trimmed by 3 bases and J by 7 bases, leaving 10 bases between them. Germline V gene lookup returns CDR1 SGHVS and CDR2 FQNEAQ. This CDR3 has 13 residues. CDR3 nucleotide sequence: TGTGCCAGCAGCTTGGAAGCAGGACAGCCCCAGCATTTT. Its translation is CASSLEAGQPQHF.

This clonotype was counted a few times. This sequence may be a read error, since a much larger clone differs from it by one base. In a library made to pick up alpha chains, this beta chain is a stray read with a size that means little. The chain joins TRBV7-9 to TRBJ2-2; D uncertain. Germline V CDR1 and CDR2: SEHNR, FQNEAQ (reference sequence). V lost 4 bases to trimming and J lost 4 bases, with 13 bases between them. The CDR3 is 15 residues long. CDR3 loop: CASSWVVAITGELFF. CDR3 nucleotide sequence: TGTGCCAGCAGCTGGGTCGTAGCAATCACCGGGGAGCTGTTTTTT. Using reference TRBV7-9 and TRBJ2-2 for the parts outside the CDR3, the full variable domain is DTGVSQNPRHKITKRGQNVTFRCDPISEHNRLYWYRQTLGQGPEFLTYFQNEAQLEKSRLLSDRFSAERPKGSFSTLEIQRTEQGDSAMYLCASSWVVAITGELFFGEGSRLTVL.